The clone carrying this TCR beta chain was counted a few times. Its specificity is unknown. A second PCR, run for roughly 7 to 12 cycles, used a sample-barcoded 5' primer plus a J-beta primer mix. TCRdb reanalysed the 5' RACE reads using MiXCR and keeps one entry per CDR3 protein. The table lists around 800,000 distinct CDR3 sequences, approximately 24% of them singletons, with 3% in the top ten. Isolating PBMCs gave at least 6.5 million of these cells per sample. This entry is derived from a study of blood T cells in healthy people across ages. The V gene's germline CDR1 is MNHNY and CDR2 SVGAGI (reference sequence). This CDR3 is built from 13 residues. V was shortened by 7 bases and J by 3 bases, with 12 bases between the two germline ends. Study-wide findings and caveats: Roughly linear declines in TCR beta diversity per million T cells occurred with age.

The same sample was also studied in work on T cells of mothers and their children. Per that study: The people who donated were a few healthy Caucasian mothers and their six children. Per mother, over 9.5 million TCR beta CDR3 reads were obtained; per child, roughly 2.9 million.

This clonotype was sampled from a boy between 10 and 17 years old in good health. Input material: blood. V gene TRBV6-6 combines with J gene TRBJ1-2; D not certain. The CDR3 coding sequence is TGTGCCAGCAACTACGACACCGACTATGGCTACACCTTC. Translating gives CASNYDTDYGYTF.